This T cell receptor beta chain was identified during a study of cytotoxic CD8 clonotypes in ibrutinib-treated CLL (dated by TCRdb to the early 2020s). Study-level background: The cohort was composed of ten to eleven relapsed/refractory and about 16 treatment-naive patients; IGHV unmutated status was identified in about 17 patients. Partial responses were observed in about 25 patients and complete responses in 2; after a median follow-up of 68 months, remission was maintained in roughly 14 patients and progression was observed in some twelve. Response samples were obtained after a median of approximately 12 months of treatment, with a range of about 6 to 36 months. Every sample from remission and from progressive disease was obtained while the patients were still on ibrutinib. Cryopreserved peripheral blood mononuclear cells were obtained before treatment, at response, and at either sustained remission or disease progression. Of the approximately 86 people in the trial, 26 had longitudinal samples available. On average, each sample yielded approximately 250,000 productive templates and about 95,000 productive rearrangements. Beyond this particular receptor, the publication reports: Sampling times were not matched between patients in sustained remission and patients whose disease was progressing, and lymph node repertoires were not examined. Clonality rose at ibrutinib response, remained stable during sustained remission, and dropped back toward baseline at progression. Public clonotypes were rare and either contracted or stayed stable during treatment, and the rise in clonality at ibrutinib response reflected the expansion of private clonotypes. At baseline, clonality was higher than in age-matched healthy donors and showed a strong correlation with circulating CD8+ T-cell counts.

The time point label corresponds to: approximately 2 years on ibrutinib. For TCR beta library preparation, around 2 micrograms of genomic DNA were isolated from cryopreserved PBMCs. High-throughput TCR beta sequencing was performed on longitudinal blood samples from CLL patients receiving ibrutinib monotherapy. Patients were enrolled in a phase 2 open-label single-center ibrutinib monotherapy trial. Including cysteine and phenylalanine, the CDR3 has 17 amino acids. The CDR3 DNA has 51 bases and is translated from base 1. The germline V gene provides CDR1 MDHEN and CDR2 SYDVKM. V and J lose 3 bases and 6 bases, and a span of 18 bases separates them. This clone was seen only once. No cognate antigen has been identified for it. No qualities accompany the bases; no much larger clone lies one base away. The goal of deep resolution MiSeq sequencing was a depth between 1 in 1 million and 1 in 200,000 T cells, and coverage averaged 10x per clonotype. The immunoSEQ hsTCRB Kit was used to generate the TCR beta libraries. Per the original workflow: ImmunoSEQ Data Assistant and ImmunoSEQ Analyzer were used for data analysis, and V, D and J genes were assigned according to IMGT definitions. Clonality was computed as one minus normalized Shannon entropy of productive rearrangement frequencies, ranging from 0 to 1. Only overrepresented clonotypes making up at least 0.05% of the repertoire of each patient were included in the public clonotype analysis. Repertoires from some 13 age-matched healthy donors in immuneACCESS were used as clonality controls. TCRdb retrieved this table from immuneACCESS and kept in-frame rearrangements only. Not all clones are present; in checked studies, unresolved V genes account for under half, and no reason is known for the remainder. D and trimming were read from the DNA, whereas the V and J calls and clone size are those reported in that table. This sample lists over 100,000 clones; approximately 85% were detected once. Jointly, the top ten make up about 1.9% of the sample.

The chain is encoded by TRBV28 joined to TRBJ1-6; there is no confident call for the D gene. Source: PBMCs, taken after 24 months of ibrutinib treatment. The TCR sequence derives from a human donor with chronic lymphocytic leukemia. The nucleotide sequence is given as TGTGCCAGCAGTTTCTGGCGGGCCGGACGGCCTAATTCACCCCTCCACTTT. Translated, it reads CASSFWRAGRPNSPLHF.